What follows is one TCR beta chain and its context. The sample is drawn from a study of CD8+CD57+ T cells in acquired aplastic anemia. Patients included in sequencing had previously demonstrated CD8+CD57+ cell expansion by flow cytometry. TCR beta VDJ combinations and CDR3 sequences were profiled from genomic DNA. Using its own MiXCR run on the reads, TCRdb lists one record per CDR3 protein. The profile covers some 160,000 distinct CDR3 sequences, with 40% to 60% appearing a single time and roughly 29% taken by the ten largest. CDR1 and CDR2 (germline): WSHSY, SAAADI. The CDR3 covers 15 residues. V lost 3 bases, J lost 4 bases, and 6 bases stayed unmatched.

The clonotype was recovered from a human donor with aplastic anemia. V usage is TRBV10-2 and J usage is TRBJ1-1; TRBD1 aligns across 9 bases. The sample was sorted CD4+, CD8+, or CD8+CD57+ T cells (not recorded which) from PBMCs. The CDR3 coding sequence is TGCGCCAGCAGTGACTCCGGGACAGGGATCACTGAAGCTTTCTTT. Its translation is CASSDSGTGITEAFF.